These T cell receptor beta chains were read from a single sample in a study of blood T cell repertoires in COVID-19. Data came from immunoSEQ multiplex PCR; TCRdb stores just in-frame clones and leaves some out. This sample yields under 150,000 clones, of which about 83% are seen a single time; over 10% belongs to the top ten. Material for sequencing was peripheral blood. The receptors originated from a human donor in a cohort sampled during active COVID-19. CDR3s include the opening cysteine and the closing phenylalanine or tryptophan. The order of the fields is CDR3 DNA, CDR3 protein, clone size, V gene, J gene, D gene. The D gene is left open where the match is weak. Size is omitted from some rows. Given values are once, few, many or a class for expanded clones.

TGTGCCAGCAGGGACAGATCATATAGCAATCAGCCCCAGCATTTT	CASRDRSYSNQPQHF	.	TRBV19	TRBJ1-5	TRBD1
TGCGCCAGCAACGATCTCAGGGGTAGCACAGATACGCAGTATTTT	CASNDLRGSTDTQYF	.	TRBV5-1	TRBJ2-3	.
TGTGCCAGCAGCATACGACAGGGAATTAATGAAAAACTGTTTTTT	CASSIRQGINEKLFF	.	TRBV7-8	TRBJ1-4	TRBD1
TGCAGTGTGGGGGGGAATGAAAAACTGTTTTTT	CSVGGNEKLFF	.	TRBV20-1	TRBJ1-4	.
TGTGCCAGTAGTACCTCCCAGGGGCCCTCCTATGGCTACACCTTC	CASSTSQGPSYGYTF	.	TRBV19	TRBJ1-2	.
TGTGCCAGCAGCTTGGTCGATGAGCAGTTCTTC	CASSLVDEQFF	once	TRBV5-6	TRBJ2-1	.
TGTGCCAGCAGCCAAGGCTATGACAGGGGGGAGCGGAGCACAGATACGCAGTATTTT	CASSQGYDRGERSTDTQYF	.	TRBV3-1/TRBV3-2	TRBJ2-3	TRBD1
TGTGCCAGCAGCTTAGGGGCTGCAGGGTATTATAGCAATCAGCCCCAGCATTTT	CASSLGAAGYYSNQPQHF	.	TRBV11-3	TRBJ1-5	.
TGTGCCAGCAGCCCCCACCTTACAGGGATGCTCTACGAGCAGTACTTC	CASSPHLTGMLYEQYF	.	TRBV5-4	TRBJ2-7	.
TGTGCCAGCGACCGGACAGGGGGACCTAGTCCGGCCCAGCATTTT	CASDRTGGPSPAQHF	.	TRBV7-7	TRBJ1-5	TRBD1
TGTGCCAGTGACGCAGGGGGAGTGGACGAGCAGTACTTC	CASDAGGVDEQYF	.	TRBV19	TRBJ2-7	TRBD1
TGTGCCAGCTCCCTTGAGGACAGGCGGTACGAGCAGTACTTC	CASSLEDRRYEQYF	.	TRBV18	TRBJ2-7	TRBD1
TGTGCCTGGAGTATGGCAGGGCGCCACTATGGCTACACCTTC	CAWSMAGRHYGYTF	.	TRBV30	TRBJ1-2	.
TGTGCCAGCAGCTTGGTGATAGCAGGGGGAAATCAGCCCCAGCATTTT	CASSLVIAGGNQPQHF	once	TRBV5-8	TRBJ1-5	TRBD1
TGTGCCACCAGCAGAGATACTAGGGGGCGGGATCCCCTCCACTTT	CATSRDTRGRDPLHF	few	TRBV15	TRBJ1-6	TRBD1
TGTGCAAGTCGCTCCCATGTGAGCCCGCCGTTATATAGCAATCAGCCCCAGCATTTT	CASRSHVSPPLYSNQPQHF	.	TRBV12-2	TRBJ1-5	.
TGTGCCAGCAGCTTAGCGGACAGGGGGTACACAGATACGCAGTATTTT	CASSLADRGYTDTQYF	.	TRBV11-2	TRBJ2-3	TRBD1
TGTGCCAGCAGCCCGGGGGGAACACCTCAAGAGACCCAGTACTTC	CASSPGGTPQETQYF	.	TRBV7-3	TRBJ2-5	TRBD2
TGTGCCAGCAGTGAATATAACGTCCGGGGGCAGTACTTC	CASSEYNVRGQYF	.	TRBV25-1	TRBJ2-7	.
TGTGCCAGCAGCTTAGACGCGAACAATCAGCCCCAGCATTTT	CASSLDANNQPQHF	.	TRBV7-9	TRBJ1-5	.
TGTGCCAGCAGCCAAGGATGGACAGGGCGTAAGGGCTACACCTTC	CASSQGWTGRKGYTF	.	TRBV3-1/TRBV3-2	TRBJ1-2	TRBD1
TGTGCCAGCAGTGAGATCGGACAGCGCGATCAGCCCCAGCATTTT	CASSEIGQRDQPQHF	once	TRBV6-1	TRBJ1-5	.
TGTGCCAGCAGTGAACTGCCAGGGGGTAAAGAAAACACCATATATTTT	CASSELPGGKENTIYF	.	TRBV6-1	TRBJ1-3	TRBD1
TGCGCCAGCAGCTTCTCAGGGGCTCCCACAAACACTGAAGCTTTCTTT	CASSFSGAPTNTEAFF	.	TRBV5-1	TRBJ1-1	.
TGTGCCTGGAGTGGATTAGCGGCAGATTTAGGCGAGCAGTACTTC	CAWSGLAADLGEQYF	.	TRBV30	TRBJ2-7	.
TGTGCCACCAGCAGAGCGCAGCGGGTCACCGGGGAGCTGTTTTTT	CATSRAQRVTGELFF	.	TRBV15	TRBJ2-2	.
TGTGCCAGCAGCTCCCTTCGTAGAGGGAGGAACACTGAAGCTTTCTTT	CASSSLRRGRNTEAFF	.	TRBV5-6	TRBJ1-1	.
TGTGCCAGCTCCTTGAGGGACTATGGCTACACCTTC	CASSLRDYGYTF	.	TRBV2	TRBJ1-2	.
TGTGCCAGCACACAGACAGGGGTGGTTAATGAGCAGTTCTTC	CASTQTGVVNEQFF	.	TRBV18	TRBJ2-1	TRBD1
TGTGCCATCACCGAGGACATCTTCAGCTCCTACAATGAGCAGTTCTTC	CAITEDIFSSYNEQFF	.	TRBV10-3	TRBJ2-1	.
TGTGCCAGCATCCCAGATGGGACTAGCGGGAAAGAGACCCAGTACTTC	CASIPDGTSGKETQYF	.	TRBV7-8	TRBJ2-5	TRBD2
TGTGCCAGCAGCTTAGCAGGGGCCTATGAGCAGTTCTTC	CASSLAGAYEQFF	.	TRBV7-9	TRBJ2-1	.
TGTGCCAGCAGTTACTCGAAAGGGGTTGACACTGAAGCTTTCTTT	CASSYSKGVDTEAFF	.	TRBV6-5	TRBJ1-1	.
TGTGCCAGCAGCTTAATTCCGGGCAATGAGCAGTTCTTC	CASSLIPGNEQFF	once	TRBV7-9	TRBJ2-1	.
TGCAGTGCTAGTGAAGGAGGGGGCAACACTGAAGCTTTCTTT	CSASEGGGNTEAFF	.	TRBV20-1	TRBJ1-1	TRBD1
TGTGCCAGCAGTCCCAGAGCGGGGGCGACCTACGAGCAGTACTTC	CASSPRAGATYEQYF	.	TRBV6-6	TRBJ2-7	TRBD2
TGTGCCAGTAGTCAAAACCGGGACAGGTCGTTTGGCTACACCTTC	CASSQNRDRSFGYTF	.	TRBV19	TRBJ1-2	TRBD1
TGTGCCAGCAGTAAACCGACTAGCGGGGGGGCATGGGAGCAGTACTTC	CASSKPTSGGAWEQYF	.	TRBV6-2/TRBV6-3	TRBJ2-7	TRBD2
TGTGCCAGCAGCCCGGGGGGTGGGCGGTCTATCGAGCAGTACTTC	CASSPGGGRSIEQYF	.	TRBV21-1	TRBJ2-7	.
TGTGCCAGCAGAACTACGGGGGAGCAGTTCTTC	CASRTTGEQFF	.	TRBV11-2	TRBJ2-1	.
TGTGCCAGCAGCATAAGCGCAGGACAGGGGGGAATGGGCTACACCTTC	CASSISAGQGGMGYTF	.	TRBV7-8	TRBJ1-2	TRBD1
TGTGCCAGCAGCCAAGTCCAGGGTCAGAAGAATGGCTACACCTTC	CASSQVQGQKNGYTF	many	TRBV4-2	TRBJ1-2	.
TGTGCCAGCAGCTTACTGGGGCCGAACACCGGGGAGCTGTTTTTT	CASSLLGPNTGELFF	.	TRBV7-6	TRBJ2-2	.
TGTGCCAGCAGCCCCTTCGGGGGGGACAGCATGAACACTGAAGCTTTCTTT	CASSPFGGDSMNTEAFF	.	TRBV25-1	TRBJ1-1	TRBD1
TGTGCCAGCATCGGGTCGGGGGGGACTGAAGCTTTCTTT	CASIGSGGTEAFF	.	TRBV6-6	TRBJ1-1	.
TGTGCCAGCAGCGGACCCGACAGGGTAATGGAAAGCTACACCTTC	CASSGPDRVMESYTF	.	TRBV9	TRBJ1-2	TRBD1
TGTGCCAGCGGGACACCAGGGGAAGAGACCCAGTACTTC	CASGTPGEETQYF	.	TRBV11-3	TRBJ2-5	.
TGCAGCGTTGATCGTGCGGGGGGCTACAATGAGCAGTTCTTC	CSVDRAGGYNEQFF	.	TRBV29-1	TRBJ2-1	TRBD2
TGTGCCAGCAGCTCTGACGTGGGGGGGTGGGAAGAGACCCAGTACTTC	CASSSDVGGWEETQYF	few	TRBV7-8	TRBJ2-5	TRBD2
TGCAGCGTCGTTTCTTCCGGGACTTATAACTATGGCTACACCTTC	CSVVSSGTYNYGYTF	.	TRBV29-1	TRBJ1-2	.
TGTGCTAGTGGTTTTACACAGGGGAATGAGCAGTTCTTC	CASGFTQGNEQFF	.	TRBV12-5	TRBJ2-1	TRBD1
TGTGCCAGCAGCCAAGATCGGGGAGTTAATAGCAATCAGCCCCAGCATTTT	CASSQDRGVNSNQPQHF	.	TRBV3-1/TRBV3-2	TRBJ1-5	.
TGTGCCAGCAGTACGGGACTCGAGGGTTCGGCCCAGTACTTC	CASSTGLEGSAQYF	.	TRBV27	TRBJ2-5	.
TGCGCCAGCAGCCAAGATGGGACTAGCGGGGGGGCTTCGGATACGCAGTATTTT	CASSQDGTSGGASDTQYF	.	TRBV4-1	TRBJ2-3	TRBD2
TGTGCCAGCTCTCAAATATCAGGGGCGAACGGCTACACCTTC	CASSQISGANGYTF	.	TRBV11-2	TRBJ1-2	.
TGTGCCAGTAGTAGCGGACTTTTAACTAATGAAAAACTGTTTTTT	CASSSGLLTNEKLFF	.	TRBV19	TRBJ1-4	.
TGTGCCAGCAGTTTATCACGGGCCCCGGGGAGCAATCAGCCCCAGCATTTT	CASSLSRAPGSNQPQHF	.	TRBV27	TRBJ1-5	.
TGTGCCAGCAGGCGGGGCGCCTCTGGAAACACCATATATTTT	CASRRGASGNTIYF	.	TRBV9	TRBJ1-3	.
TGTGCCAGTGGAGACACTGAAGCTTTCTTT	CASGDTEAFF	.	TRBV11-2	TRBJ1-1	.
TGTGCCAGCAGGGACGAGGGGAACACTGAAGCTTTCTTT	CASRDEGNTEAFF	.	TRBV6-4	TRBJ1-1	.